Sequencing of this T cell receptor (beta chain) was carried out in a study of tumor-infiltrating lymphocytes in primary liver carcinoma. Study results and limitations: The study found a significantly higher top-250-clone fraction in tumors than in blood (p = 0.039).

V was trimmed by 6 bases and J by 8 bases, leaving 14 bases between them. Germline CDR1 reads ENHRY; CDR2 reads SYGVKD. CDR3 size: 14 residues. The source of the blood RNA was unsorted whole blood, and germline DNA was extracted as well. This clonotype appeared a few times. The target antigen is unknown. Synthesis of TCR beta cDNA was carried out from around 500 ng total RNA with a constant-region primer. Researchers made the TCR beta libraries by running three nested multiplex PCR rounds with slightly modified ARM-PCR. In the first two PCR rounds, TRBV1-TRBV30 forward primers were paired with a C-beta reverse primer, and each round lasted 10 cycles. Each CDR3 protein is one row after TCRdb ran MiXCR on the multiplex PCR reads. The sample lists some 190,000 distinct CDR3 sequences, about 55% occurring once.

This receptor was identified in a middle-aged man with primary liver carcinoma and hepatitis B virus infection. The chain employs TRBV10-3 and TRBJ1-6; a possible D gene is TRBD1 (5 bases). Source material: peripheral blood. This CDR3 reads CAISGGGADSPLHF. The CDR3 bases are TGTGCCATCAGCGGGGGTGGCGCGGATTCACCCCTCCACTTT.